This T cell receptor (beta chain) was captured by sequencing in a study of cytomegalovirus exposure and HLA in healthy donors. A few counts support this clone. This CDR3 is 12 amino acids long. V lost 3 bases and J lost 6, with 6 bases in between. Germline V gene sequence: CDR1 SGHVS, CDR2 FQNEAQ. TCRdb keeps only in-frame clones here, not all; method: immunoSEQ multiplex PCR. Of 100,000 to 120,000 clones listed, about nine tenths are singletons. Sequenced: PBMCs. The chain employs TRBV7-8 and TRBJ1-5; D gene unclear. The sequence derives from a woman aged 18-29 years in good health and CMV-seronegative. CDR3 nucleotide sequence: TGTGCCAGCAGCTTTCTTTTTCAGCCCCAGCATTTT. It is translated as CASSFLFQPQHF.